Below are 18 T cell receptor beta chains sequenced from a single sample in a study of blood T cell repertoires in COVID-19. Method: immunoSEQ multiplex PCR; TCRdb's copy keeps in-frame clones and lacks some. This sample has around 100,000 clones, with around 81% found just once. The sample taken for sequencing was peripheral blood. All receptors derive from a man aged 80 or over with COVID-19, enrolled during active disease.

This clone was observed a handful of times. V usage is TRBV5-5 and J usage is TRBJ2-2, with D tentatively TRBD2 (6 bases). Germline V CDR1 and CDR2: SGHKS, YYEKEE (reference sequence). The V end lost 2 bases, the J end lost 2 bases, and 7 bases lay between the germline ends. This CDR3 region has 14 residues. CDR3 protein: CASSLGTNTGELFF. CDR3 DNA: TGTGCCAGCAGCTTAGGGACTAACACCGGGGAGCTGTTTTTT.

The rearrangement uses TRBV5-1 and TRBJ2-1, with 7 bases fitting TRBD1. In germline, CDR1 is SGHRS, CDR2 YFSETQ. This CDR3 has 14 amino acids. V lost 6 bases and J lost 8; bases outside the gene matches: 11. CDR3 bases: TGCGCCAGCAAGGGACAGTCATCAGCCGATGAGCAGTTCTTC. Its protein is CASKGQSSADEQFF.

The rearrangement links TRBV19 to TRBJ2-3, with 10 bases matching TRBD2. Trimming at V came to 3 bases and at J to 4 bases, leaving 7 bases not matched to a gene. Germline V gene data show CDR1 as LNHDA and CDR2 as SQIVND (reference sequence). The CDR3 runs 16 residues. The CDR3 DNA reads TGTGCCAGTAGTATTCCTAGCGGGAGTGTCTCAGATACGCAGTATTTT. Encoded protein: CASSIPSGSVSDTQYF.

The genes are TRBV20-1 and TRBJ1-1; TRBD1 is a possible D gene (5 bases). V lost 6 bases and J 2 bases, leaving 7 bases between the germline ends. The CDR3 length is 11 residues. Germline V gene sequence: CDR1 DFQATT, CDR2 SNEGSKA (reference sequence). The CDR3 loop is CSARENTEAFF. The CDR3, as DNA: TGCAGTGCCAGGGAAAACACTGAAGCTTTCTTT.

The CDR3 coding sequence is TGTGCCAGCAGCTTAAAAAGCGGGGTGAACACCGGGGAGCTGTTTTTT. Its protein is CASSLKSGVNTGELFF. This chain uses TRBV7-3 with TRBJ2-2; 7 positions agree with TRBD2. V lost 1 base to trimming and J lost 1 base; unmatched junction nucleotides: 3. Per the germline V gene, CDR1 is SGHTA and CDR2 is FQGTGA. This CDR3 contains 16 residues.

This sequence joins TRBV19 and TRBJ1-3, with 7 bases aligning to TRBD1. Germline CDR1 LNHDA, CDR2 SQIVND (reference sequence). Trimming cost V 5 bases and J 0 bases; bases outside gene matches: 10. There are 17 residues in the CDR3. The CDR3 here is CASSPRPDRASGNTIYF. Here the CDR3 DNA reads TGTGCCAGTAGTCCCCGTCCAGACAGGGCCTCTGGAAACACCATATATTTT.

This clone has more than one count but fewer than ten. The chain links TRBV4-1 to TRBJ1-4; D ambiguous. This CDR3 region has 15 residues. Germline loops: CDR1 MGHRA, CDR2 YSYEKL. The ends were cut back, 2 bases at V and 5 bases at J, with 12 bases in the middle. DNA of the CDR3: TGCGCCAGCAGCCAAATCGGTAGACTCAATGAAAAACTGTTTTTT. This translates into CASSQIGRLNEKLFF.

The V call is TRBV7-9, the J call TRBJ2-7, with a tentative D call TRBD1 (6 bases). The CDR3 is 13 amino acids. The germline CDR1 and CDR2 sequences are SEHNR and FQNEAQ (reference sequence). V lost 5 bases and J lost 1, with 9 bases in between. The CDR3 reads CASSQGGSYEQYF. The DNA for the CDR3 is TGTGCCAGCAGCCAAGGGGGTTCCTACGAGCAGTACTTC.

The chain carries TRBV4-3 and TRBJ2-2, with D tentatively TRBD1 (6 bases). The germline gives CDR1 LGHNA, CDR2 YSLEER. V shed 0 bases and J shed 3 bases, with 20 bases lying between them. The length of the CDR3 is 19 residues. Here the CDR3 reads CASSQDFGRGFEDTGELFF. The CDR3 DNA is TGCGCCAGCAGCCAAGATTTTGGCAGGGGCTTTGAGGACACCGGGGAGCTGTTTTTT.

This sequence joins TRBV15 and TRBJ2-2; TRBD2 is a possible D gene (6 bases). V was clipped by 3 bases and J by 7 bases, with 12 bases between them. The germline V gene has CDR1 LNHNV and CDR2 YYDKDF (reference sequence). This CDR3 region has 14 residues. The CDR3 DNA reads TGTGCCACCAGCAGTGACGCGGGAATCGGGGAGCTGTTTTTT. Its translation is CATSSDAGIGELFF.

The chain is built from TRBV15 and TRBJ1-4; D gene ambiguous. V was cut by 0 bases and J by 7 bases, with 6 bases left in between. Germline values: CDR1 LNHNV, CDR2 YYDKDF (reference sequence). CDR3 length: 13 amino acids. CDR3 in amino acids: CATSRDPGEKLFF. The CDR3 coding sequence is TGTGCCACCAGCAGAGATCCGGGTGAAAAACTGTTTTTT. Full variable domain (outside the CDR3, taken from reference TRBV15 and TRBJ1-4): DAMVIQNPRYQVTQFGKPVTLSCSQTLNHNVMYWYQQKSSQAPKLLFHYYDKDFNNEADTPDNFQSRRPNTSFCFLDIRSPGLGDTAMYLCATSRDPGEKLFFGSGTQLSVL.

The V and J genes are TRBV30 and TRBJ1-4; 8 bases agree with TRBD1. Trimming removed 0 bases from V and 13 bases from J; junction bases left unmatched: 4. The CDR3 covers 12 residues. Germline-derived CDR1 and CDR2 are GTSNPN and SVGIG (reference sequence). CDR3 region: CAWSVRTGRLFF. The CDR3 bases are TGTGCCTGGAGTGTTCGGACAGGGCGACTGTTTTTT.

The genes are TRBV4-3 and TRBJ2-5; no definite D call. Trimming pared 0 bases from V and 7 bases from J, leaving 15 bases between. The germline CDR1 and CDR2 sequences are LGHNA and YSLEER. The CDR3 is 15 amino acids. Here the CDR3 reads CASSQDVLSVGTQYF. The CDR3 bases are TGCGCCAGCAGCCAAGATGTACTCTCTGTTGGGACCCAGTACTTC.

The V gene is TRBV19, the J gene TRBJ1-2, with D uncertain. This CDR3 has 10 residues. Germline CDR1 and CDR2: LNHDA and SQIVND (reference sequence). The V end lost 6 bases, the J end lost 8 bases, and 7 bases lay between the germline ends. CDR3 coding DNA: TGTGCCAGTAGAGAGGGAGGCTACACCTTC. Its protein is CASREGGYTF.

This clone was seen more than once but under ten times. V is TRBV6-1 and J is TRBJ2-7; TRBD2 is a possible D gene (6 bases). There are 13 residues in the CDR3. The germline V gene encodes CDR1 MNHNS and CDR2 SASEGT. Trimming removed 1 base from V and 11 bases from J, with 15 bases in between. CDR3 region: CASSEGFGREEYF. The CDR3 DNA reads as TGTGCCAGCAGTGAAGGTTTCGGCAGGGAGGAGTACTTC.

This clone was detected once. V is TRBV14 and J is TRBJ2-5, with 9 bases aligning to TRBD1. Germline V gene sequence: CDR1 SGHDN, CDR2 FVKESK. The V segment lost 2 bases and the J segment 5 bases; nucleotides outside the gene matches: 6. The CDR3 is made up of 15 amino acids. As DNA, the CDR3 is TGTGCCAGCAGCCAACTGACAGGGGGAGTGGAGACCCAGTACTTC. This gives the protein CASSQLTGGVETQYF.

The chain employs TRBV12-5 and TRBJ2-5; 10 bases match TRBD2. The CDR3 covers 16 residues. J was trimmed by 5 bases and V by 1 base; bases with no gene match: 7. Germline V gives CDR1 LGHNT, CDR2 FRNRAP. The CDR3 region has the DNA TGTGCTAGTGGTTTGGGGCTAGCGGGAGAGGGGGAGACCCAGTACTTC. It yields the protein CASGLGLAGEGETQYF.

The rearrangement links TRBV3-1 (or the pseudogene TRBV3-2) to TRBJ1-4, with TRBD1 matching over 10 bases. This CDR3 spans 15 amino acids. Germline trimming cut 4 bases from V and 7 bases from J; bases unmatched to any gene: 6. CDR1 LGHDT and CDR2 YNNKEL come from the germline V gene (reference sequence). CDR3 nucleotides: TGTGCCAGCAGCCGCCCCGGGACAGGGGTTGAAAAACTGTTTTTT. Translation: CASSRPGTGVEKLFF.